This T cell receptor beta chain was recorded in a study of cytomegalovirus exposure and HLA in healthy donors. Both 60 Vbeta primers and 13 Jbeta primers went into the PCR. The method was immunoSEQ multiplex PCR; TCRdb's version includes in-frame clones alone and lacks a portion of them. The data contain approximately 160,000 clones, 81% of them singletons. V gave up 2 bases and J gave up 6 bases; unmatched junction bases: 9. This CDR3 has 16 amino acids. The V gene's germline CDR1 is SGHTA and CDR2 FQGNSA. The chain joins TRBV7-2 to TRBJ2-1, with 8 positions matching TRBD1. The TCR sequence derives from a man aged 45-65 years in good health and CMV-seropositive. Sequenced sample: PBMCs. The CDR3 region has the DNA TGTGCCAGCAGCTTAATGGGTGGGACAGGTTCCAATGAGCAGTTCTTC. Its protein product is CASSLMGGTGSNEQFF. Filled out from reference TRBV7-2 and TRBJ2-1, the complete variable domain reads GAGVSQSPSNKVTEKGKDVELRCDPISGHTALYWYRQSLGQGLEFLIYFQGNSAPDKSGLPSDRFSAERTGGSVSTLTIQRTQQEDSAVYLCASSLMGGTGSNEQFFGPGTRLTVL.